Sequencing of this T cell receptor beta chain was carried out in a study of CD8 T cells in Susac syndrome. Reverse transcription of roughly 0.45 to 1 ug RNA was carried out with random hexamers. TCRdb processed the immunoSEQ multiplex PCR reads anew with MiXCR; each CDR3 protein has one entry. The sample has around 130,000 distinct CDR3 sequences; 65% to 90% are singletons. This clonotype has just a few counts. Germline CDR1 and CDR2: SGHVS and FNYEAQ. Trimming took off 5 bases at V and 2 bases at J, with 9 bases between the two ends. CDR3 size: 13 residues. This chain joins TRBV7-6 and TRBJ1-1; a possible D gene is TRBD1 (5 bases). This TCR came from a human donor with multiple sclerosis. Sequencing used CD8+ T cells from PBMCs. CDR3 coding DNA: TGTGCCAGCAGCCCCGGACACAACACTGAAGCTTTCTTT. Protein product: CASSPGHNTEAFF.